This entry features one T cell receptor beta chain sequence. There is no known antigen for this receptor. No much larger clonotype is one base removed from it; base qualities were not supplied. The entry originates in a study of technical replicates of blood from a handful of donors (dated by TCRdb to 2017 to 2019). As encoded in the germline V gene, CDR1 is MNHEY while CDR2 is SVGAGI. V sheds 7 bases and J sheds 7 bases, leaving 22 bases between their ends. CDR3 length: 15 amino acids, cysteine to phenylalanine. CDR3 DNA is the only sequence kept; it has 45 bases, read in frame from the first base. Receptor libraries were prepared by the immunoSEQ multiplex PCR assay. TCRdb obtained this table from immuneACCESS and retained in-frame rearrangements with V and J assigned. These tables miss some clones; where compared with another copy, unresolved V genes account for less than half of the shortfall, and the remainder is unexplained. This sample holds more than 65,000 clones; 95% were observed only once. Roughly 0.24% of the sample is taken by the ten largest.

Specimen: T cells isolated from PBMCs. The chain joins TRBV6-5 to TRBJ1-2; the best D guess is TRBD1, with 6 bases matching. This TCR was recovered from a human donor in good health. The DNA sequence reads TGTGCCAGCACCCCGTCCCCTGTGGACAGAGGTGGCTACACCTTC. Its amino acids are CASTPSPVDRGGYTF.